What follows are 28 T cell receptor beta chains derived from one specimen sequenced in a study of T cells after yellow fever vaccination. TCRdb fed the 5' RACE reads into MiXCR, producing one record per CDR3 protein. The sample lists tens of thousands of distinct CDR3 sequences; 7% to 8.5% were seen once. Material: CD8+ T cells sorted from PBMCs, obtained more than 13 days after the first yellow fever vaccination. These receptors were obtained from a man between 18 and 35 years old who received the YFV17D yellow fever vaccine.

There are many counts of this clonotype. The chain is built from TRBV7-2 and TRBJ1-6; a weak D match, TRBD1 (5 bases). The CDR3 contains 14 residues. The germline gives CDR1 SGHTA, CDR2 FQGNSA. V was shortened by 3 bases and J by 8 bases, with 11 bases between the two germline ends. The CDR3 DNA reads TGTGCCAGCAGCTTGGGGTGGGGCGATTCACCCCTCCACTTT. Translated: CASSLGWGDSPLHF.

Of note for this clonotype: One base away lies a much larger clone, so this may be a sequencing read error. The chain has TRBV6-1 and TRBJ2-3; D not certain. Germline-derived CDR1 and CDR2 are MNHNS and SASEGT. The CDR3 spans 16 residues. The CDR3 reads CASSESSLQSTETQYF. CDR3 DNA sequence: TGTGCCAGCAGTGAGTCCTCTCTTCAGAGCACAGAAACGCAGTATTTT.

This clonotype has just a few counts. This rearrangement joins TRBV15 to TRBJ1-5; D not certain. The ends were cut back, 0 bases at V and 4 bases at J, with 1 base in the middle. CDR1 and CDR2 (germline): LNHNV, YYDKDF (reference sequence). This CDR3 region has 12 residues. The CDR3 reads CATSRENQPQHF. The CDR3 coding sequence is TGTGCCACCAGCAGAGAGAATCAGCCCCAGCATTTT.

This clonotype was found many times. The CDR3 sequence is CASSLSMGFHGYTF. The CDR3 region has the DNA TGTGCCAGCAGTTTATCGATGGGGTTTCATGGCTACACCTTC. J is TRBJ1-2 and V is TRBV27; D is undetermined. CDR1 and CDR2 from the germline V gene are MNHEY and SMNVEV (reference sequence). V was trimmed by 0 bases and J by 6 bases, leaving 11 bases between them. The CDR3 length is 14 residues.

The table lists this clonotype with a count of one. A much larger clone differs from this one at a single base, so this may be a read error. The rearrangement uses TRBV4-2 and TRBJ2-2, with a weak D call TRBD2 (7 bases). Germline CDR1 reads LGHNA; CDR2 reads YNFKEQ. The CDR3 runs to 17 residues. V was cut by 0 bases and J by 0 bases, with 11 bases left in between. In nucleotides, the CDR3 is TGTGCCAGCAGCCAAGAGGGGGGGGCTTCGAACACCGGGGAGCTGTTTTTT. Its protein product is CASSQEGGASNTGELFF.

The count of this clonotype is one. The chain is built from TRBV6-5 and TRBJ2-7, with D maybe TRBD2 (5 bases). The CDR3 length is 13 residues. CDR1 MNHEY and CDR2 SVGAGI come from the germline V gene. The DNA of the CDR3 is TGTTCCAGCAGTTTCTCGACACGGGGAGAGCAGTACGTC. As protein: CSSSFSTRGEQYV.

This clonotype was observed at least ten times. This rearrangement joins TRBV20-1 to TRBJ1-1, with 7 bases identical to TRBD1. In germline, CDR1 is DFQATT, CDR2 SNEGSKA (reference sequence). V dropped 5 bases and J dropped 5; count of bases not matched to a gene: 11. The CDR3 is made up of 14 amino acids. CDR3 protein: CSACPGTVCTEAFF. The CDR3 DNA reads TGCAGTGCTTGTCCCGGGACAGTGTGTACTGAAGCTTTCTTT.

CDR3 DNA sequence: TGTGCCTCCGAGGGCACAGGCCCCTATGGCTACACCTTC. Residues: CASEGTGPYGYTF. The chain combines TRBV7-9 with TRBJ1-2, with D possibly matching TRBD1 (5 bases). The CDR3 contains 13 residues. CDR1 SEHNR and CDR2 FQNEAQ come from the germline V gene (reference sequence). V lost 11 bases, J lost 4 bases, and 17 bases lay in between.

In its sample, this clonotype was seen many times. The rearrangement links TRBV11-2 to TRBJ1-1; TRBD1 aligns across 7 bases. CDR3 length equals 16 residues. The germline V gene encodes CDR1 SGHAT and CDR2 FQNNGV. J was trimmed by 1 base and V by 4 bases; bases with no gene match: 9. The CDR3 reads CASSYGKTGSNTEAFF. Here the CDR3 DNA reads TGTGCCAGCAGCTACGGAAAGACAGGGTCGAACACTGAAGCTTTCTTT.

This clonotype was counted at least ten times. V is TRBV20-1 and J is TRBJ2-3; no clear D. Germline V gene data show CDR1 as DFQATT and CDR2 as SNEGSKA (reference sequence). Trimming took off 3 bases at V and 4 bases at J, with 5 bases between the two ends. The CDR3 is made up of 11 amino acids. The CDR3 sequence is CSARKADTQYF. DNA of the CDR3: TGCAGTGCTAGGAAGGCAGATACGCAGTATTTT.

This clonotype was observed at least ten times. The chain couples TRBV7-6 to TRBJ2-5; TRBD1 is a possible D gene (6 bases). Germline CDR1 and CDR2: SGHVS and FNYEAQ. CDR3 length equals 15 residues. V lost 1 base to trimming and J lost 5 bases, with 14 bases between them. CDR3 sequence (DNA): TGTGCCAGCAGCTTAGTTGATGGGGGCAGGGAGACCCAGTACTTC. Translation gives CASSLVDGGRETQYF.

This clonotype occurred many times. The chain joins TRBV27 to TRBJ2-7, with D perhaps matching TRBD1 (7 bases). Germline lookup yields CDR1 MNHEY and CDR2 SMNVEV (reference sequence). The ends were cut back, 3 bases at V and 2 bases at J, with 11 bases in the middle. The CDR3 is 14 residues long. CDR3: CASSFQGGTYEQYF. CDR3 bases: TGTGCCAGCAGTTTCCAGGGGGGAACCTACGAGCAGTACTTC.

This clonotype was seen repeatedly, ten times or more. This chain joins TRBV11-3 and TRBJ2-1; weak D call: TRBD2 (5 bases). Germline V CDR1 and CDR2: SGHNT, YENEEA. The V end lost 0 bases, the J end lost 8 bases, and 11 bases lay between the germline ends. The length of the CDR3 is 14 residues. CDR3 nucleotides: TGTGCCAGCAGCTTAGAAGGGAGCTCCGATGAGCAGTTCTTC. Translation gives CASSLEGSSDEQFF. Complete variable domain (other parts from reference TRBV11-3 and TRBJ2-1): EAGVVQSPRYKIIEKKQPVAFWCNPISGHNTLYWYLQNLGQGPELLIRYENEEAVDDSQLPKDRFSAERLKGVDSTLKIQPAELGDSAVYLCASSLEGSSDEQFFGPGTRLTVL.

This clonotype was seen many times. The chain recombines TRBV6-5 with TRBJ2-1, with 8 bases lining up with TRBD1. The J segment lost 4 bases and the V segment lost 2 bases, leaving 4 bases of the junction unmatched. CDR3 length: 15 residues. The germline V gene has CDR1 MNHEY and CDR2 SVGAGI. The CDR3 DNA sequence: TGTGCCAGCAGTTACACCGGACAGGGATACAATGAGCAGTTCTTC. It specifies CASSYTGQGYNEQFF.

This clonotype was recorded many times. The V call is TRBV10-3, the J call TRBJ1-2; 8 nucleotides line up with TRBD1. J lost 4 bases, V lost 3 bases, and 7 bases had no gene match. This CDR3 contains 15 residues. Germline CDR1 is ENHRY and CDR2 is SYGVKD. In nucleotides, the CDR3 is TGTGCCATCAGTGATCCAGGGGGCACATCCTATGGCTACACCTTC. Encoded protein: CAISDPGGTSYGYTF.

This clonotype was counted ten times or more. The chain joins TRBV29-1 to TRBJ1-2, with D possibly TRBD1 on 5 matching bases. Germline CDR1 reads SQVTM; CDR2 reads ANQGSEA. V was cut by 7 bases and J by 4 bases, with 16 bases left in between. The CDR3 sequence is 13 residues long. The CDR3 DNA follows: TGCAGCGCTTCCGGGACGGCGGCCTATGGCTACACCTTC. Its translation is CSASGTAAYGYTF. The full variable domain, completed using reference TRBV29-1 and TRBJ1-2, is SAVISQKPSRDICQRGTSLTIQCQVDSQVTMMFWYRQQPGQSLTLIATANQGSEATYESGFVIDKFPISRPNLTFSTLTVSNMSPEDSSIYLCSASGTAAYGYTFGSGTRLTVV.

This clonotype was seen at least ten times. The CDR3 loop reads CASKKTDRGPYGYTF. The CDR3 coding sequence is TGTGCCAGCAAAAAAACGGACAGGGGGCCGTATGGCTACACCTTC. The chain couples TRBV6-5 to TRBJ1-2; 11 bases align to TRBD1. CDR3 size: 15 residues. CDR1 and CDR2 from the germline V gene are MNHEY and SVGAGI. The V and J ends lost 7 bases and 5 bases, in that order; junction bases with no gene match: 9.

This clonotype has ten or more counts. The chain links TRBV4-3 to TRBJ1-1; tentative D call: TRBD1 (5 bases). The CDR3 is 16 residues long. Germline-derived CDR1 and CDR2 are LGHNA and YSLEER. Trimming removed 4 bases at V and 2 bases at J, with 17 bases between. CDR3 coding DNA: TGCGCCAGCAGCCCCGCCCCAGGGAGTTTAAACACTGAAGCTTTCTTT. This gives the protein CASSPAPGSLNTEAFF.

At least ten counts were recorded for this clonotype. This rearrangement joins TRBV20-1 to TRBJ1-6; possible D gene TRBD1, 5 bases. V was trimmed by 3 bases and J by 13 bases, leaving 10 bases between them. The CDR3 sequence is 11 residues long. Germline assignment: CDR1 DFQATT and CDR2 SNEGSKA (reference sequence). The CDR3 sequence is CSASLGVPLHF. In DNA, the CDR3 is TGCAGTGCTAGTTTAGGGGTTCCCCTCCACTTT.

This clonotype was observed many times. The chain joins TRBV25-1 to TRBJ1-1; D remains unclear. The germline V and J ends were trimmed by 3 bases and 1 base, with 12 bases remaining between them. In germline, CDR1 is MGHDK, CDR2 SYGVNS. The CDR3 is made up of 15 amino acids. The CDR3 DNA is TGTGCCAGCAGTGAGTCTAAGGACGCGAACACTGAAGCTTTCTTT. Protein: CASSESKDANTEAFF.

At least ten counts were recorded for this clonotype. The chain carries TRBV6-2 or TRBV6-3 and TRBJ2-7, with 8 bases fitting TRBD1. Germline values: CDR1 MNHEY, CDR2 SVGEGT. V lost 2 bases and J lost 1; bases outside the gene matches: 10. The CDR3 contains 17 residues. Here the CDR3 DNA reads TGTGCCAGCAGTTACCCCGGACAGGGATTTTCTTCCTACGAGCAGTACTTC. Its protein is CASSYPGQGFSSYEQYF.

This clonotype was recorded many times. This rearrangement joins TRBV4-1 to TRBJ1-1, with TRBD1 matching 8 bases. J lost 4 bases, V lost 7 bases, and 32 bases had no gene match. The CDR3 length is 22 residues. CDR1 is MGHRA and CDR2 is YSYEKL in the germline V gene. The CDR3 bases are TGCGCCAGCACCCTAACGGGTTTGACTTGGACAGGGCGTAGGGAGACCCGCACTGAAGCTTTCTTT. Its translation: CASTLTGLTWTGRRETRTEAFF.

This clonotype has a count of ten or more. The J gene is TRBJ2-1, the V gene TRBV4-3; a possible D gene is TRBD1 (6 bases). Trimming shortened V by 4 bases and J by 5 bases, and 15 bases separated the two germline ends. Germline V gene data show CDR1 as LGHNA and CDR2 as YSLEER. This CDR3 contains 15 residues. The CDR3 reads CASSPGQSLHNEQFF. The DNA for the CDR3 is TGCGCCAGCAGCCCGGGACAATCTCTGCACAATGAGCAGTTCTTC.

This clonotype has at least ten counts. CDR3 sequence: CASTFRTGGWNEQFF. CDR3 bases: TGTGCCAGCACATTCAGAACAGGGGGCTGGAATGAGCAGTTCTTC. The chain uses TRBV11-2 and TRBJ2-1; 9 nucleotides line up with TRBD1. The CDR3 contains 15 residues. Germline CDR1 and CDR2: SGHAT and FQNNGV. With V trimmed by 7 bases and J by 7 bases, 11 bases remained unmatched.

This clonotype came up many times. The chain recombines TRBV27 with TRBJ2-7, with D perhaps TRBD1 (6 bases). CDR3 size: 13 residues. V lost 2 bases, J lost 5 bases, and 10 bases lay in between. Per the germline V gene, CDR1 is MNHEY and CDR2 is SMNVEV (reference sequence). The CDR3 DNA follows: TGTGCCAGCAGTTTAGGGGGCCGGAACGAGCAGTACTTC. Translation: CASSLGGRNEQYF.

The table lists this clonotype with many counts. The chain joins TRBV6-5 to TRBJ1-6; 10 positions agree with TRBD1. This CDR3 region has 13 residues. CDR1 and CDR2 (germline): MNHEY, SVGAGI. Losses at the gene ends were 8 bases for V and 8 bases for J; bases not matched to a gene: 3. CDR3 residues: CASWDRGYSPLHF. The CDR3 DNA follows: TGTGCCAGCTGGGACAGGGGTTATTCACCCCTCCACTTT.

Regarding this clonotype: The limits of the CDR3 on the DNA are not certain, so only TCRdb's listed CDR3 is given. The J gene is TRBJ1-2, the V gene TRBV7-9. Germline CDR1 SEHNR, CDR2 FQNEAQ (reference sequence). The CDR3 contains 11 residues when both ends are counted. The CDR3 sequence is CAAGFGYGCTF.

This clonotype was recorded at least ten times. DNA of the CDR3: TGCAGTGCTAGAGTTAGAGGAGTGACTGAAAAACTGTTTTTT. Protein product: CSARVRGVTEKLFF. The J gene is TRBJ1-4, the V gene TRBV20-1; D not resolved. Germline V gene data show CDR1 as DFQATT and CDR2 as SNEGSKA (reference sequence). CDR3 size: 14 residues. V was cut by 1 base and J by 7 bases, with 13 bases left in between.